Here is one T cell receptor beta chain with its context. The repertoire was sequenced with immunoSEQ multiplex PCR; TCRdb's copy has only in-frame clones and lacks some. This repertoire shows about 57,000 clones, 90% found once; its top ten account for around 2%. This sample is drawn from a study of T cell changes during pregnancy in multiple sclerosis. The V end lost 4 bases, the J end lost 2 bases, and 12 bases lay between the germline ends. The CDR3 is 14 residues long. Germline values: CDR1 LGHNA, CDR2 YNFKEQ. The clonotype comes from a female donor in good health, enrolled as a control in a pregnancy study. This chain uses TRBV4-2 with TRBJ2-7, with D tentatively TRBD1 (6 bases). The sample was peripheral blood, taken in the first trimester of pregnancy. The CDR3 bases are TGTGCCAGCAGCCCCAACAGGGACCCCTACGAGCAGTACTTC. This translates into CASSPNRDPYEQYF.